This T cell receptor (beta chain) was identified in a study of cytomegalovirus exposure and HLA in healthy donors. Broader study findings: In vitro confirmation showed a few CMV-associated chains to be CMV antigen specific.

This clone showed up just once. The antigen is unknown. V lost 0 bases, J lost 8 bases, and 10 bases lay in between. CDR3 size: 13 residues. Germline V gene sequence: CDR1 SGHVS, CDR2 FQNEAQ. Vbeta (60) and Jbeta (13) primers were used in the PCR. Sequencing used immunoSEQ multiplex PCR; TCRdb keeps in-frame clones, though not all of them. The sample has about 130,000 clones; roughly 74% are singletons. At collection, donors were nominally healthy, but unrecorded immune exposures were probable. The V gene is TRBV7-8, the J gene TRBJ1-2; tentatively, D is TRBD1 (5 bases). The receptor was isolated from a woman in her 50s in good health and CMV-seropositive. The material sequenced was PBMCs. This chain's CDR3 is CASSLAPGGGYTF. The CDR3 DNA reads TGTGCCAGCAGCTTAGCCCCGGGGGGGGGCTACACCTTC.